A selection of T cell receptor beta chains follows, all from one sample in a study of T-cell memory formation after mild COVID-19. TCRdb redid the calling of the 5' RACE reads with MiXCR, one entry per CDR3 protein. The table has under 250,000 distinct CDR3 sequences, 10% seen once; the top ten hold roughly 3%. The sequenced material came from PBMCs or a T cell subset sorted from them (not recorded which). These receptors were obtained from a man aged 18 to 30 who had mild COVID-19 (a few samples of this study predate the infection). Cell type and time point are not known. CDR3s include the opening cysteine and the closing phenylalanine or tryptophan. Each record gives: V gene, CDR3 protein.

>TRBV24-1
CATSDCLSNTEAFF
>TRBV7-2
CASRLTQETQYF
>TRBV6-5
CASSRQGVVGNEQFF
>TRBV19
CASSIAMTGYGEQYF
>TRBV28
CASSRDRGGNQPQHF
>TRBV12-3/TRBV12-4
CASSRTSGLQYF
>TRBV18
CASSPLESVTGELFF
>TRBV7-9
CASSWSTGISYEQYF
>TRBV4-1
CASSQASLNTEAFF
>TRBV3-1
CASSWSGNTDTQYF
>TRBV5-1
CASSPSAPSGEQYF
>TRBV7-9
CASSSSAAGDNEQFF
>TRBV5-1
CASVEGRDTDTQYF
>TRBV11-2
CASSRLRGRNTEAFF
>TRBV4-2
CASRGAGSLVDTQYF
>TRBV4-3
CASSQEPAGSKETQYF
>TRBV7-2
CASSQAETQYF
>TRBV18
CASSGQGNEKLFF
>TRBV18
CASSGTGGASAYGYTF
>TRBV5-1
CASSLEAGNQPQHF
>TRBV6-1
CASATGDYSYEQYF
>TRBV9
CASSVGTSGGETQYF
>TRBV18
CASSPPGQGRKETQYF
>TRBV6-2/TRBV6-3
CASSYVGLAQARTGELFF
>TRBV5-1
CASRDGSNTEAFF
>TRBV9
CASSVTGPPSGNTIYF
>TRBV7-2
CASSLGRANYGYTF
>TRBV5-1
CASSWGQAGTDTQYF
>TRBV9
CASSVGGDGANVLTF
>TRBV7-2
CASSPVSGANVLTF
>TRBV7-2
CASSLGARRGAGELFF
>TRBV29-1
CSVVSGGAGEQFF
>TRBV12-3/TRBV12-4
CASDSRGTAKAFF
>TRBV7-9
CASRTGTFGTGELFF
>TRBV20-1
CSARRPWGQGVSDQPQHF
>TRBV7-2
CASSPTQSSGPHF
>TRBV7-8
CASSLPGQGLAGANVLTF
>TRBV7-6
CASSLWRQPQHF
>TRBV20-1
CSAGRDGYEQYF